This entry concerns a single T cell receptor (beta chain). The sample belongs to a study of synovial regulatory T cells in juvenile arthritis. Synovial fluid was collected with matched peripheral blood from each patient with active arthritis. Method: immunoSEQ multiplex PCR; TCRdb's copy keeps in-frame clones and lacks some. This sample's table has around 1,300 clones. Germline CDR1 SGHTA, CDR2 FQGNSA. The CDR3 has 16 amino acids. The coding DNA is unavailable. J is TRBJ2-1 and V is TRBV7-2; TCRdb gives TRBD1 as the D gene, but with no DNA this cannot be confirmed. This receptor was identified in a donor younger than 30 with juvenile idiopathic arthritis. Material for sequencing was Treg cells from the synovium. The CDR3 reads CASKAQQGRSYNEQFF.